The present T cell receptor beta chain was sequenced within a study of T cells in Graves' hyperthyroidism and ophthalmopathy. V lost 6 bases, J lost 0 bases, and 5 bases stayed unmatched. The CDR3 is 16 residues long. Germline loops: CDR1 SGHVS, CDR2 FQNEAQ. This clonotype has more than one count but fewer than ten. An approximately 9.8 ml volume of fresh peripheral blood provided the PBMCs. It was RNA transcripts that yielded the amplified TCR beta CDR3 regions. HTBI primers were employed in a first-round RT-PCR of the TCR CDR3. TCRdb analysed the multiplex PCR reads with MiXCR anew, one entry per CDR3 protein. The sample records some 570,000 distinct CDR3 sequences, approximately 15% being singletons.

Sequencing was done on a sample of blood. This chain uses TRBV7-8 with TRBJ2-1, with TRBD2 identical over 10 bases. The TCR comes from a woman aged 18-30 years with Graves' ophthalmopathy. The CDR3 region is CASRPPSGSSYNEQFF. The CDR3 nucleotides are TGTGCCAGCAGGCCCCCTAGCGGGAGCTCCTACAATGAGCAGTTCTTC.